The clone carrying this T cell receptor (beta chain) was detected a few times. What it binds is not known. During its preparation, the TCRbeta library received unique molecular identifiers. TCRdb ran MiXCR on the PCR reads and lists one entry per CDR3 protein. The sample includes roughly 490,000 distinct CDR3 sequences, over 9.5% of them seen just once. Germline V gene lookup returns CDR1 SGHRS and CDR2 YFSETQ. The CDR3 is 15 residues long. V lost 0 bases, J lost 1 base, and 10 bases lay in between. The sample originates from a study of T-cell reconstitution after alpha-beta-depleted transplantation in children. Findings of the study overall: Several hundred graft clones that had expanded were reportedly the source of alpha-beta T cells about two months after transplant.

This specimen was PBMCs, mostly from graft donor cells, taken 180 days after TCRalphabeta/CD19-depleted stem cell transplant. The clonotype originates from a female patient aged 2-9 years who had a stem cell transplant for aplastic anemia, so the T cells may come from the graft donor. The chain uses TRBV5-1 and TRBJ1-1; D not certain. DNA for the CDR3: TGCGCCAGCAGCTTGGTCGGGGTGGCGAACACTGAAGCTTTCTTT. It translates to CASSLVGVANTEAFF.